The 25 T cell receptor beta chains below come from one sample, sequenced in a study of cytomegalovirus exposure and HLA in healthy donors. The PCR was carried out with 60 Vbeta primers and 13 Jbeta primers. The repertoire was sequenced with immunoSEQ multiplex PCR; TCRdb's copy has only in-frame clones and lacks some. This repertoire shows tens of thousands of clones, around 9.1% found once; its top ten account for approximately 23%. Sequencing was performed on PBMCs. The receptors shown here come from a man in his fifties or sixties in good health and CMV-seropositive.

This clone has just a few counts. The gene calls are TRBV18 and TRBJ1-2, with D possibly being TRBD1 (5 bases). There are 12 residues in the CDR3. From germline, CDR1 is KGHSH and CDR2 LQKENI. V lost 3 bases, J lost 9 bases, and 11 bases lay in between. CDR3 nucleotides: TGTGCCAGCTCACCTTTAGGGGATAGCTACACCTTC. Amino acids: CASSPLGDSYTF.

This rearrangement joins TRBV6-5 to TRBJ1-4; tentatively, D is TRBD1 (5 bases). Germline CDR1 reads MNHEY; CDR2 reads SVGAGI. The CDR3 covers 13 residues. V was clipped by 7 bases and J by 8 bases, with 14 bases between them. CDR3 sequence (DNA): TGTGCCAGCAAAGGCAGGGAGGGGGAAAAACTGTTTTTT. It encodes CASKGREGEKLFF.

The rearrangement uses TRBV10-1 and TRBJ2-3, with TRBD2 matching 9 bases. The CDR3 length is 17 residues. V was clipped by 2 bases and J by 2 bases; unmatched bases: 8. Looked up from germline, CDR1 is WNHNN and CDR2 is SYGVQD (reference sequence). The CDR3, as DNA: TGCGCCAGCAGTGAGCAGACAACTAGCGGGTCCACAGATACGCAGTATTTT. Encoded protein: CASSEQTTSGSTDTQYF.

The rearrangement links TRBV27 to TRBJ1-1; 9 nucleotides agree with TRBD1. The CDR3 runs 14 residues. V trimming: 2 bases; J trimming: 3 bases; junction bases outside the gene matches: 1. Germline values: CDR1 MNHEY, CDR2 SMNVEV (reference sequence). Here the CDR3 reads CASSLRTGDTEAFF. CDR3 bases: TGTGCCAGCAGTTTACGGACAGGGGACACTGAAGCTTTCTTT.

The table lists this clone with a few counts. The chain is built from TRBV5-3 and TRBJ1-5; tentative D call: TRBD1 (6 bases). TRBV5-3 is an ORF, with its function uncertain. Trimming took off 3 bases at V and 1 base at J, with 8 bases between the two ends. The CDR3 is 14 amino acids. The DNA for the CDR3 is TGTGCCAGAAGCTCCAGGGGAAGCAATCAGCCCCAGCATTTT. Residues: CARSSRGSNQPQHF.

This clone turned up a few times. This chain uses TRBV5-6 with TRBJ2-3; TRBD1 matches 9 bases. The CDR3 spans 17 residues. Germline V CDR1 and CDR2: SGHDT, YYEEEE. Trimming cost V 4 bases and J 4 bases; bases outside gene matches: 13. CDR3: CASSPGATGGFSDTQYF. In nucleotides, the CDR3 is TGTGCCAGCAGCCCGGGGGCGACAGGGGGATTTTCAGATACGCAGTATTTT.

V gene TRBV10-3 combines with J gene TRBJ1-5; D is perhaps TRBD1 (6 bases). From germline, CDR1 is ENHRY and CDR2 SYGVKD. The CDR3 has 14 amino acids. V shed 5 bases and J shed 5 bases, with 13 bases lying between them. CDR3 protein: CAISPEGGDQPQHF. The CDR3, as DNA: TGTGCCATCAGTCCGGAGGGGGGGGATCAGCCCCAGCATTTT.

J is TRBJ2-1 and V is TRBV5-4, with 12 bases identical to TRBD2. Trimming removed 0 bases from V and 7 bases from J; junction bases left unmatched: 5. Germline V gene sequence: CDR1 SGHNT, CDR2 YYREEE (reference sequence). This CDR3 has 16 residues. CDR3 sequence: CASSLALAGGPNEQFF. The CDR3 DNA reads TGTGCCAGCAGCTTGGCCCTAGCGGGAGGGCCTAATGAGCAGTTCTTC.

This sequence joins TRBV5-6 and TRBJ2-5; no firm D call. The DNA end is more similar to TRBJ2-7, so the J call may be wrong. The length of the CDR3 is 12 residues. Germline CDR1 is SGHDT and CDR2 is YYEEEE. In DNA, the CDR3 is TGTGCCAGCAGCTTGAGCTCCTACGAGCAGTACTTC. Protein: CASSLSSYEQYF.

This clone was counted a few times. The J gene is TRBJ2-1, the V gene TRBV7-9; no firm D call. Trimming shortened V by 4 bases and J by 9 bases, and 10 bases separated the two germline ends. There are 12 residues in the CDR3. Germline V lookup: CDR1 SEHNR, CDR2 FQNEAQ (reference sequence). The CDR3 sequence is CASSYATVEQFF. In nucleotides, the CDR3 is TGTGCCAGCAGCTACGCCACGGTTGAGCAGTTCTTC.

The V gene is TRBV16, the J gene TRBJ1-1; D gene uncertain. Trimming left V 4 bases short and J 5 bases short, with 14 bases between. Germline CDR1 is KGHSY and CDR2 is FQNENV. The CDR3 has 14 residues. CDR3 nucleotide sequence: TGTGCCAGCAGCCGCCCGTCGGCGGAAACTGAAGCTTTCTTT. This translates into CASSRPSAETEAFF. The complete variable domain, with remaining parts taken from reference TRBV16 and TRBJ1-1, reads GEEVAQTPKHLVRGEGQKAKLYCAPIKGHSYVFWYQQVLKNEFKFLISFQNENVFDETGMPKERFSAKCLPNSPCSLEIQATKLEDSAVYFCASSRPSAETEAFFGQGTRLTVV.

This clone was counted at least ten times. The chain employs TRBV2 and TRBJ2-3; 12 bases align to TRBD2. CDR1 is SNHLY, CDR2 FYNNEI, per germline. CDR3 size: 14 residues. Germline trimming cut 6 bases from V and 6 bases from J; bases unmatched to any gene: 4. The CDR3 DNA reads as TGTGCCAGCAGGCCTACTAGCGGGAGGGATACGCAGTATTTT. Amino acids: CASRPTSGRDTQYF.

The rearrangement links TRBV5-1 to TRBJ2-2; D is undetermined. Germline CDR1 and CDR2: SGHRS and YFSETQ. V was clipped by 3 bases and J by 0 bases, with 6 bases between them. The CDR3 sequence is 14 residues long. Written as DNA, the CDR3 is TGCGCCAGCAGCTCCCCCGCGAACACCGGGGAGCTGTTTTTT. Amino acid sequence: CASSSPANTGELFF.

This clone was seen more than once but under ten times. The rearrangement joins TRBV11-2 to TRBJ2-1, with TRBD2 matching over 12 bases. The junction had 2 bases not matched to a gene; V was cut back by 4 bases and J by 4 bases. There are 15 residues in the CDR3. CDR1 SGHAT and CDR2 FQNNGV come from the germline V gene. CDR3 bases: TGTGCCAGCAGCTACGGGACTAGCGGGTACAATGAGCAGTTCTTC. This translates into CASSYGTSGYNEQFF.

This clone occurred many times. This chain joins TRBV6-5 and TRBJ1-4; weak D call: TRBD1 (5 bases). Trimming pared 5 bases from V and 3 bases from J, leaving 10 bases between. Looked up from germline, CDR1 is MNHEY and CDR2 is SVGAGI. CDR3 length: 14 amino acids. CDR3 amino acids: CASSRRGANEKLFF. For the CDR3, the DNA is TGTGCCAGCAGTAGGCGGGGGGCTAATGAAAAACTGTTTTTT.

This clone was seen more than once but under ten times. The chain uses TRBV7-9 and TRBJ2-3; no clear D gene. This CDR3 contains 14 residues. The germline V and J ends were trimmed by 1 base and 0 bases, with 5 bases remaining between them. The germline CDR1 and CDR2 sequences are SEHNR and FQNEAQ (reference sequence). The CDR3 region has the DNA TGTGCCAGCAGCTTAGGGGCAAGCACAGATACGCAGTATTTT. Its translation is CASSLGASTDTQYF. The whole variable domain, remainder taken from reference TRBV7-9 and TRBJ2-3, is DTGVSQNPRHKITKRGQNVTFRCDPISEHNRLYWYRQTLGQGPEFLTYFQNEAQLEKSRLLSDRFSAERPKGSFSTLEIQRTEQGDSAMYLCASSLGASTDTQYFGPGTRLTVL.

This clone was seen more than once but under ten times. The chain is built from TRBV5-6 and TRBJ1-6; the D is unclear. CDR1 and CDR2 from the germline V gene are SGHDT and YYEEEE. V lost 4 bases to trimming and J lost 0 bases, with 8 bases between them. The CDR3 has 15 residues. The CDR3 DNA reads TGTGCCAGCAGCGAGTCAAGCTCCTATAATTCACCCCTCCACTTT. It specifies CASSESSSYNSPLHF.

In its sample, this clone was seen a few times. This chain links TRBV19 with TRBJ1-1; perhaps TRBD1 as D (6 bases). V gave up 2 bases and J gave up 1 base, with 8 bases separating them. Per the germline V gene, CDR1 is LNHDA and CDR2 is SQIVND (reference sequence). The CDR3 is made up of 14 amino acids. The CDR3: CASSITGKNTEAFF. CDR3 nucleotides: TGTGCCAGTAGTATAACAGGGAAGAACACTGAAGCTTTCTTT.

This clone was seen a few times. V usage is TRBV5-4 and J usage is TRBJ2-3; TRBD2 matches 10 bases. Trimming cost V 4 bases and J 3 bases; bases outside gene matches: 5. The CDR3 length is 15 residues. Germline V gives CDR1 SGHNT, CDR2 YYREEE (reference sequence). Written as DNA, the CDR3 is TGTGCCAGCAGCCTAGCGGGAGCCCAAACAGATACGCAGTATTTT. It is translated as CASSLAGAQTDTQYF.

The genes are TRBV5-6 and TRBJ2-7; TRBD2 matches 8 bases. The CDR3 sequence is 15 residues long. V shed 4 bases, J shed 1 base, and the junction held 7 bases outside the gene matches. Germline V gene lookup returns CDR1 SGHDT and CDR2 YYEEEE. CDR3 in DNA: TGTGCCAGCAGCCCATTGAGCGGGGGATCCTACGAGCAGTACTTC. The encoded protein is CASSPLSGGSYEQYF.

The chain links TRBV5-6 to TRBJ2-1; D is possibly TRBD1 (6 bases). V was pared by 4 bases and J by 8 bases, with 19 bases between. This CDR3 has 15 residues. Germline V lookup: CDR1 SGHDT, CDR2 YYEEEE. The CDR3 nucleotides read TGTGCCAGCAGCCAAACAGGGTCCCCCCGGGATGAGCAGTTCTTC. Protein sequence: CASSQTGSPRDEQFF.

The rearrangement links TRBV6-6 to TRBJ2-5, with D possibly matching TRBD2 (6 bases). The J call is in doubt because the DNA end fits TRBJ2-7 better. The CDR3 loop spans 14 amino acids. Germline-derived CDR1 and CDR2 are MNHNY and SVGAGI (reference sequence). Here the CDR3 DNA reads TGTGCCAGCAGTTACTCGGAGGGTCGGGGCGAGCAGTACTTC. Protein product: CASSYSEGRGEQYF.

V and J are TRBV10-3 and TRBJ2-7, with 8 nucleotides matching TRBD1. The CDR3 runs 14 residues. Germline V gene lookup returns CDR1 ENHRY and CDR2 SYGVKD. Trimming cost V 7 bases and J 3 bases; bases outside gene matches: 8. The CDR3 here is CAINPGTGSYEQYF. The DNA of the CDR3 is TGTGCCATCAACCCCGGGACAGGCAGCTACGAGCAGTACTTC.

This rearrangement joins TRBV4-1 to TRBJ2-1; D may be TRBD1 (5 bases). There are 14 residues in the CDR3. Deletions cut 1 base from V and 7 bases from J, with 11 bases between. Per the germline V gene, CDR1 is MGHRA and CDR2 is YSYEKL. CDR3 DNA sequence: TGCGCCAGCAGCCAAGGTCCAGGGTCAAATGAGCAGTTCTTC. This sequence encodes CASSQGPGSNEQFF.

This clone was counted a few times. V gene TRBV7-6 combines with J gene TRBJ1-6; possible D gene TRBD1, 6 bases. Germline V gene sequence: CDR1 SGHVS, CDR2 FNYEAQ. The CDR3 totals 13 residues. The V gene lost 1 base and the J gene lost 13 bases, with 11 bases spanning the gap. The CDR3 DNA reads TGTGCCAGCAGCTTAGAGATAGACAGGCCCCTCCACTTT. The encoded protein is CASSLEIDRPLHF.